The T cell receptor beta chain under discussion was sequenced for a study of blood T cell repertoires in COVID-19. At the level of the study: Sites across the United States, Italy and Spain contributed samples from acute and convalescent COVID-19.

Sequenced by immunoSEQ multiplex PCR; TCRdb stores in-frame clones only, minus some. This table has roughly 200,000 clones, roughly 84% appearing once. The CDR3 consists of 12 residues. The V gene's germline CDR1 is MNHEY and CDR2 SMNVEV (reference sequence). Of note for this clone: An end of the junction does not agree with germline; a read error may underlie this.

The receptor comes from a human donor in a cohort sampled during active COVID-19. The rearrangement uses TRBV27 and TRBJ2-1; 8 positions match TRBD2. Sequencing used peripheral blood. The DNA of the CDR3 is TGTGCCAGCAGTTTATCGAGCGGGAGCGTAATCTTC. Translation: CASSLSSGSVIF.